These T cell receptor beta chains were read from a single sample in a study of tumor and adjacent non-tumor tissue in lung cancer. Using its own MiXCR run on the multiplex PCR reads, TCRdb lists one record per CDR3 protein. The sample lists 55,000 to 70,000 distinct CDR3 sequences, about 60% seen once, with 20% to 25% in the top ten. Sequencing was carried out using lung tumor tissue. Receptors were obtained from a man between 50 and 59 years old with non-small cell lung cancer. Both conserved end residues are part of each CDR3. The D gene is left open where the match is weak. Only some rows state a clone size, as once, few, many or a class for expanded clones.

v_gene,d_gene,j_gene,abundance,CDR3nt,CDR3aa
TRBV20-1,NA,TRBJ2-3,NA,TGCAGTACATTTTGGGCTGACACAGATACGCAGTATTTT,CSTFWADTDTQYF
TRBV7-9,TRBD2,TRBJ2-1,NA,TGTGCCAGCAGCTCCGGGACTAGCGGTGTTGGGCAGTTCTTC,CASSSGTSGVGQFF
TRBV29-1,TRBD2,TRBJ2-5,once,TGCAGCGCACTAGCGGGAGCCATGGAGACCCAGTACTTC,CSALAGAMETQYF
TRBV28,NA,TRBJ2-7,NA,TGTGCCAGTAGCGGACCCATCGGGATGGGGTTC,CASSGPIGMGF
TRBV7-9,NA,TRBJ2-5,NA,TGTGCCAGCAGCCCACTGGGACAACAAGGGACCCAGTACTTC,CASSPLGQQGTQYF
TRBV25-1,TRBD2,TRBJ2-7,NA,TGTGCCAGCAGTCCGGCTAACGGGAGGGGGTACGAGCAGTACTTC,CASSPANGRGYEQYF
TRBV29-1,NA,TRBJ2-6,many,TGCAGCGGCGCAGATGGGGCCAACGTCCTGACTTTC,CSGADGANVLTF
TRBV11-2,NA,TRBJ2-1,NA,TGTGCCAGCAGCCCTTCTCGCGGGGGCGGTAATGAGCAGTTCTTC,CASSPSRGGGNEQFF
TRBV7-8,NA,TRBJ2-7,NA,TGTGCCAGGAGCCTATTGCCCGGGGACTACGAGCAGTACTTC,CARSLLPGDYEQYF
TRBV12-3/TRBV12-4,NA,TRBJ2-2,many,TGTGCCAGCAGTTTAGCGCGGGCCACCGGGGAGCTGTTTTTT,CASSLARATGELFF
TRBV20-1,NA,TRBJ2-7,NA,TGCAGTGCTAATTCGCCTATACAGGAGCAGTACTTC,CSANSPIQEQYF
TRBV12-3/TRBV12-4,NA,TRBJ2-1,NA,TGTGCCAGCAGCAGGGGCAGGAAGGATGAGCACTTCTTC,CASSRGRKDEHFF
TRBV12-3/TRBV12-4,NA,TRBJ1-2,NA,TGTGCCAGCACCCCCCCGATGGTCTGTGGCTACACCTTC,CASTPPMVCGYTF
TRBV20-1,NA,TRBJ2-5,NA,TGCAGTGCTAGTAGCCCTAGAGGGAGTGGGACCCAGTACTTC,CSASSPRGSGTQYF
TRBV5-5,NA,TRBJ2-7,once,TGTGCCAGCAGCTTGACTTTGGCGGGTTACTCATACGAGCAGTACTTC,CASSLTLAGYSYEQYF
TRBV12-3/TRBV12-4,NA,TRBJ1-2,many,TGTGCCAGCAGTTTTATCCCCCGGCATGGCTACACCTTC,CASSFIPRHGYTF
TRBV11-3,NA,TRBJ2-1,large,TGTGCCAGCAGCTTAGGAAGCGGGAATGAGCAGTTCTTC,CASSLGSGNEQFF
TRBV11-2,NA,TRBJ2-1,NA,TGTCCCAGCGGCTCGGGGGGCTGGAACAGGAATGAGCAGTTCTTC,CPSGSGGWNRNEQFF
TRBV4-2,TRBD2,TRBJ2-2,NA,TGTGACAGCAGCCAAGAGGGACTAGCGGGGGCGAAGATCGGGGAGCTGTTTTTT,CDSSQEGLAGAKIGELFF
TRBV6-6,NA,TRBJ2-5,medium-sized,TGTGCCAGCAGTTACCATGAGAGAAGTGAGACCCAGTACTTC,CASSYHERSETQYF
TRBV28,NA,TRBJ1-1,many,TGTGCCAGCAGTATGATCGACACTGAAGCTTTCTTT,CASSMIDTEAFF
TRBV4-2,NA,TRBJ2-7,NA,TGTGCCAGCAGCCAAGAGATAGGACTATCAGGAGGTAGAGTTTACGAGCAGTACTTC,CASSQEIGLSGGRVYEQYF
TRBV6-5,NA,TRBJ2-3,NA,TGTGCCAGCAGTCTTTCCAGCAGAGGGGCCAGAGATACGCAGTATTTT,CASSLSSRGARDTQYF
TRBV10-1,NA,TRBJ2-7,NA,TGCACCAGCAGCTCCGGACGGAACTCCTACGAGCAGTACTTC,CTSSSGRNSYEQYF
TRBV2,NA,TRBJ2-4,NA,TGTGCCAGCAGTGAAGCTGAGTTAGGGGCCAAAAACATTCAGTACTTC,CASSEAELGAKNIQYF
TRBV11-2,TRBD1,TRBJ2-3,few,TGTGCCAGTAACCAGGGGGTGGATACGCAGTATTTT,CASNQGVDTQYF
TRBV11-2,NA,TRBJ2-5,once,TGTGCCAGCAGCTGTGGACAGACCGCCGGGACCCAGTACTTC,CASSCGQTAGTQYF
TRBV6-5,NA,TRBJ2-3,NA,TGTGCCAGCAGTTTTACAGACACAGATACGCGGTATTTT,CASSFTDTDTRYF
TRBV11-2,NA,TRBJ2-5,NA,TGTGTCAGCAGCTTGCCGGGACTAACGGGGGGCGCGTATATGACCCAGTACTTC,CVSSLPGLTGGAYMTQYF
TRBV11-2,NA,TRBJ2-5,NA,TGTGCCAGTAGCTTAGTCGACTTTCAGGAGACCCATTACTTC,CASSLVDFQETHYF
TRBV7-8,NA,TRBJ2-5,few,TGTGCCAGCAGCCAGGGGAGTTCCTCGGGGGAGACCCAGTACTTC,CASSQGSSSGETQYF
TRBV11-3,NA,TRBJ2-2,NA,TGTGCCAGCAGCCCCAACATGCGGGACGGGGAGCTGCCTTTT,CASSPNMRDGELPF
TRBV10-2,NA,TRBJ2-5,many,TGCGCCAGCAGTGAGTCGGGACTGAAAGAGACCCAGTACTTC,CASSESGLKETQYF
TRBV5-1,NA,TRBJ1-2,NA,TGCGTCAGCAGTCTGAGTGGGGTAGATGGCTACACCTTC,CVSSLSGVDGYTF
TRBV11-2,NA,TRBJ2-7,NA,TGTGTCAGCAGCTTAGGCGTGACAGATTCCTACGAGCAGTACTTC,CVSSLGVTDSYEQYF
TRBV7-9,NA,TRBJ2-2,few,TGTGCCAGCAGCTTAGCGACTACTCACGGGGAGCTGTTTTTT,CASSLATTHGELFF
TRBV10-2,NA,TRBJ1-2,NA,TGCGCCAGCAATGATGGGGGAAGTAATGCCTACATCTTC,CASNDGGSNAYIF
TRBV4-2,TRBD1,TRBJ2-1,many,TGTGCCAGCAGCCCCCGGACAGGGGGCGCGAATGAGCAGTTCTTC,CASSPRTGGANEQFF
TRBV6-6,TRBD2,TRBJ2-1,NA,TGTGCCAGCAGCACGGAGTTTGGGGGGGTTAACGAGCAGTTCTTC,CASSTEFGGVNEQFF
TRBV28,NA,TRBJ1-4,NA,TGTGCCAGCAGTTTCCTCGGGGAGCGGGCTAATGAAAAACTGTTTTTT,CASSFLGERANEKLFF
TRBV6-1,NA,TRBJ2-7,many,TGTGCCAGCAGTGAGGGTTGGACAGCAACGCCCCACTACGAGCAGTACTTC,CASSEGWTATPHYEQYF
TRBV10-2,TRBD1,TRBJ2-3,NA,TGCGCCAACACAGGGGCAGATACGCAGTATTTT,CANTGADTQYF
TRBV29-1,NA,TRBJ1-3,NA,TGCAGTGTTGCCCCCAGGGTCCCTGGAAACACCATATATTTT,CSVAPRVPGNTIYF
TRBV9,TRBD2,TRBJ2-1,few,TGTGCCAGCAGCGCAGAAGTAGCGGGAGGTCGGAATGAGCAGTTCTTC,CASSAEVAGGRNEQFF
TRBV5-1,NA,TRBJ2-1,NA,TGCGCCAGCAGCTTGGCACTGGGGCGTCTAGCTGATGAGCAGTTCTTC,CASSLALGRLADEQFF
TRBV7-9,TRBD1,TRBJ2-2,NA,TGTGCCAGCAGCCCGACCGAATATGGGACAGGGAACACCGGGGAGCTGTTTTTT,CASSPTEYGTGNTGELFF
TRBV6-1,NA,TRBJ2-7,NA,TGTGTCACCATTCCCCGATCCTACGAGCAGTACTTC,CVTIPRSYEQYF
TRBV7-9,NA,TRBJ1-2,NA,TGTGCCAGCAGCTTAGGTTTCGGGCCAACCGGGAGATACACCTTC,CASSLGFGPTGRYTF
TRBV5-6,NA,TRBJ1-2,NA,TGTGCCAGCGGCAGTGGAGACTATGGCTACACCTTC,CASGSGDYGYTF
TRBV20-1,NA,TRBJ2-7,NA,TGCAGTGCTTGGCCTGGCGGCACCTACGAGCAGTACTTC,CSAWPGGTYEQYF
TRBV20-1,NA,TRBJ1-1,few,TGCAGTGCCGCAGCGGGGGCGACTGAAGCTTTCTTT,CSAAAGATEAFF
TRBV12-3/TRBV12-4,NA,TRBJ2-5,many,TGTGCCAGCAGCCAACAGCAAGAGACCCAGTACTTC,CASSQQQETQYF
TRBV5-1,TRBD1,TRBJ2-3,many,TGCGCCAGCGGCCGACAGGGCGACACAGATACGCAGTATTTT,CASGRQGDTDTQYF
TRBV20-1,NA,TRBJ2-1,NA,TGCAGTCACTCAGGCAGGGGTTATGAGCAGTTCTTC,CSHSGRGYEQFF
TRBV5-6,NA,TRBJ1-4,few,TGTGCCAGCAGCATGGAGGAGCCCGAGGAAAAACTGTTTTTT,CASSMEEPEEKLFF
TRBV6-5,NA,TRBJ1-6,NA,TGTGCCAGCAGCGCTACCCTGGGGGATTCACCCCCCCACTTT,CASSATLGDSPPHF